The rows below give T cell receptor beta chains drawn from one sample of a study of cytomegalovirus exposure and HLA in healthy donors. Profiling relied on immunoSEQ multiplex PCR, and the TCRdb table lists in-frame clones only, not all of them. The sample contains some 180,000 clones, 76% of which appear only once. The specimen sequenced was PBMCs. The receptor set was obtained from a man younger than 35 in good health and CMV-seronegative. The CDR3 runs from the conserved cysteine through the conserved F or W. Each record gives: J gene, D gene, V gene, clone size, CDR3 DNA, CDR3 protein. D genes are given only for firm matches. Clone size is given for some rows only: seen once, a few or many times, or a class if the clone is expanded.

TRBJ2-3	NA	TRBV19	NA	TGTGCCAGTAGTATTATTAGCGCTAGCACAGATACGCAGTATTTT	CASSIISASTDTQYF
TRBJ1-4	NA	TRBV27	few	TGTGCCAGCAGTCGGGACTGGTATGAAAAACTGTTTTTT	CASSRDWYEKLFF
TRBJ2-7	NA	TRBV5-6	NA	TGTGCCAGCAGCTTGGCGGGAACCCTCTACGAGCAGTACTTC	CASSLAGTLYEQYF
TRBJ2-1	NA	TRBV9	NA	TGTGCCAGCAGCGTAGATGTAGCAATCAATGAGCAGTTCTTC	CASSVDVAINEQFF
TRBJ2-1	TRBD1	TRBV10-3	NA	TGTGCCATCGCCCTGCCCCCGACAGGGGGGCTCCTCTACAATGAGCAGTTCTTC	CAIALPPTGGLLYNEQFF
TRBJ1-2	NA	TRBV28	few	TGTGCCAGCAGACTCCGCGGGGTATCAAACTATGGCTACACCTTC	CASRLRGVSNYGYTF
TRBJ1-6	TRBD1	TRBV27	few	TGTGCCAGCAGATGGGGACAGGGTAATTCACCCCTCCACTTT	CASRWGQGNSPLHF
TRBJ2-3	TRBD1	TRBV9	NA	TGTGCCAGCAGCGCGGTCGGGACAGGGGGCGGGGATACGCAGTATTTT	CASSAVGTGGGDTQYF
TRBJ1-5	NA	TRBV7-9	few	TGTGCCAGCACCCGGGGGGGACCTAATAGCAATCAGCCCCAGCATTTT	CASTRGGPNSNQPQHF
TRBJ2-3	TRBD2	TRBV7-3	NA	TGTGCCAGCAGCCTTCTAGCGGGAGGAGGGTCAGATACGCAGTATTTT	CASSLLAGGGSDTQYF